The present T cell receptor beta chain was sequenced within a study of vaccination effects on CD4 cells after COVID-19. In the ViraFEST assay, antigen-specific CD4+ clonotypes were identified by expansion after peptide-pool stimulation. At the end of about 9 days of culture, CD4+ T cells were isolated. Negative nucleocapsid antibody tests before and after vaccination confirmed no previous SARS-CoV-2 infection. The germline V gene encodes CDR1 SGHRS and CDR2 YFSETQ. The V and J ends lost 0 bases and 2 bases respectively, with 2 bases between them. The CDR3 runs to 13 residues. Study results and limitations: Missing from the study were early post-infection timepoints, and its convalescent patients were few. Healthy vaccinees had only 1 of 255 vaccine-induced clones cross-react with common cold coronaviruses.

The assay was immunoSEQ multiplex PCR, and TCRdb's table has in-frame clones only and misses some. The sample carries tens of thousands of clones, around three quarters recorded once. This clone came up a few times. Its antigen is undetermined. This chain links TRBV5-1 with TRBJ2-2; D gene ambiguous. Sequences were derived from CD4+ T cells from PBMCs cultured with HCoV-NL63 spike peptides, sampled before COVID-19 vaccination. The sequence derives from a human donor who received a COVID-19 vaccine. The CDR3 reads CASSLVNTGELFF. In DNA form, the CDR3 reads TGCGCCAGCAGCTTGGTAAACACCGGGGAGCTGTTTTTT.